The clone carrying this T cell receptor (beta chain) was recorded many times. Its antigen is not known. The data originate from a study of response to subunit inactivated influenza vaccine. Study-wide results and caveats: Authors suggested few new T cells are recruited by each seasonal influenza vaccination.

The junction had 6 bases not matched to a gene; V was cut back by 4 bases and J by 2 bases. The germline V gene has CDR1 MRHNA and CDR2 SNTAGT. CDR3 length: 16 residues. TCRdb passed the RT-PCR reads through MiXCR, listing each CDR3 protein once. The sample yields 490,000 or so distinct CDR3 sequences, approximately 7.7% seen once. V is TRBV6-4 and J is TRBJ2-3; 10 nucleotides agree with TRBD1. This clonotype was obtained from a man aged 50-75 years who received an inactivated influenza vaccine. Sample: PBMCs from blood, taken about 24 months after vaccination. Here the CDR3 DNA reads TGTGCCAGCAGTGCCTCTAGACAGGGGGCCACAGATACGCAGTATTTT. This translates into CASSASRQGATDTQYF.